This is a list of T cell receptor beta chains from one sample in a study of cytomegalovirus exposure and HLA in healthy donors. Profiled with immunoSEQ multiplex PCR; TCRdb holds only in-frame clones, not every one. The sample table includes 45,000 to 55,000 clones. Sequencing was done on a sample of PBMCs. The receptors shown here come from a woman aged 50 to 65 in good health and CMV-seropositive. Both conserved end residues are trimmed from each CDR3. The order of the fields is V gene, J gene, CDR3 length, CDR3 protein.

V gene: TRBV6-6
J gene: TRBJ2-5
CDR3 length: 13
CDR3 protein: ASSYGSSGGETQY

V gene: TRBV12-5
J gene: TRBJ2-3
CDR3 length: 12
CDR3 protein: ASGLGAGTDTQY

V gene: TRBV29-1
J gene: TRBJ2-3
CDR3 length: 13
CDR3 protein: SATGGGVRADTQY

V gene: TRBV6-6
J gene: TRBJ1-4
CDR3 length: 13
CDR3 protein: ASTIGGQGNEKLF

V gene: TRBV18
J gene: TRBJ2-7
CDR3 length: 10
CDR3 protein: ASSSQQVEQY

V gene: TRBV28
J gene: TRBJ2-7
CDR3 length: 9
CDR3 protein: ASSLSHEQY

V gene: TRBV6-6
J gene: TRBJ2-2
CDR3 length: 12
CDR3 protein: ASSTGGLVGELF

V gene: TRBV6-5
J gene: TRBJ2-1
CDR3 length: 11
CDR3 protein: ASSYRERNEQF

V gene: TRBV18
J gene: TRBJ1-4
CDR3 length: 14
CDR3 protein: ASSPGTGLSGGKLF

V gene: TRBV4-1
J gene: -
CDR3 length: 12
CDR3 protein: ASSRGGRDNEQY

V gene: TRBV16
J gene: TRBJ2-1
CDR3 length: 12
CDR3 protein: ASSHRDRGHEQF

V gene: TRBV30
J gene: TRBJ1-6
CDR3 length: 11
CDR3 protein: AWSLEANSPLH

V gene: TRBV5-6
J gene: TRBJ1-2
CDR3 length: 11
CDR3 protein: ASLLRGLGGYT

V gene: TRBV5-4
J gene: TRBJ2-1
CDR3 length: 13
CDR3 protein: ASSRAGTYYNEQF

V gene: TRBV6-5
J gene: TRBJ1-5
CDR3 length: 13
CDR3 protein: ASSYAGGPNQPQH

V gene: TRBV5-1
J gene: TRBJ2-3
CDR3 length: 11
CDR3 protein: ASSLGDRDTQY

V gene: TRBV6-5
J gene: TRBJ1-2
CDR3 length: 13
CDR3 protein: ASSIQGSFNYGYT

V gene: TRBV19
J gene: TRBJ1-6
CDR3 length: 12
CDR3 protein: ASSSTGATSPLH

V gene: TRBV4-2
J gene: TRBJ1-2
CDR3 length: 12
CDR3 protein: ASSQAGTGYGYT

V gene: TRBV5-4
J gene: TRBJ2-1
CDR3 length: 11
CDR3 protein: ASSLETGMVTF

V gene: TRBV6-6
J gene: TRBJ1-1
CDR3 length: 14
CDR3 protein: ASSLNPVGRGTEAF

V gene: TRBV5-1
J gene: TRBJ1-1
CDR3 length: 15
CDR3 protein: ASSFDRGPLMNTEAF

V gene: TRBV18
J gene: TRBJ1-1
CDR3 length: 16
CDR3 protein: ASSPQGVGLTINTEAF

V gene: TRBV28
J gene: TRBJ2-6
CDR3 length: 13
CDR3 protein: ASSSPSSGANVLT

V gene: TRBV7-9
J gene: TRBJ2-7
CDR3 length: 14
CDR3 protein: ASSLIMAGGSYEQY

V gene: TRBV30
J gene: TRBJ1-6
CDR3 length: 15
CDR3 protein: AWSVRGTSSYNSPLH

V gene: TRBV9
J gene: TRBJ2-7
CDR3 length: 12
CDR3 protein: ASSAGLGSYEQY

V gene: TRBV11-2
J gene: TRBJ2-1
CDR3 length: 13
CDR3 protein: ASSYRDRGYNEQF

V gene: TRBV7-8
J gene: TRBJ1-1
CDR3 length: 13
CDR3 protein: ASSQGQGAFPEAF

V gene: TRBV11-2
J gene: TRBJ1-1
CDR3 length: 13
CDR3 protein: ASSLATGGNTEAF

V gene: TRBV6-5
J gene: TRBJ1-1
CDR3 length: 12
CDR3 protein: ASRTRQGSTEAF

V gene: TRBV6-1
J gene: TRBJ2-3
CDR3 length: 9
CDR3 protein: ASTFADTQY

V gene: TRBV5-1
J gene: TRBJ2-3
CDR3 length: 13
CDR3 protein: ASSLVAGTFDTQY

V gene: TRBV6-5
J gene: TRBJ2-1
CDR3 length: 14
CDR3 protein: ASSYTIESGGNEQF

V gene: TRBV4-1
J gene: TRBJ2-2
CDR3 length: 15
CDR3 protein: ASSQVGRTLGTGELF

V gene: TRBV9
J gene: TRBJ2-5
CDR3 length: 12
CDR3 protein: ASSVGGGRETQY

V gene: TRBV4-2
J gene: TRBJ1-2
CDR3 length: 13
CDR3 protein: ASRQNFDSLHGYT

V gene: TRBV19
J gene: TRBJ1-4
CDR3 length: 12
CDR3 protein: ASSMTNSGEKLF

V gene: TRBV11-2
J gene: TRBJ2-2
CDR3 length: 12
CDR3 protein: ASSLGRGGWELF

V gene: TRBV7-9
J gene: TRBJ1-2
CDR3 length: 15
CDR3 protein: ASSLALSAGAYYGYT

V gene: TRBV10-3
J gene: TRBJ2-7
CDR3 length: 11
CDR3 protein: AISRGLADEQY

V gene: TRBV27
J gene: TRBJ2-1
CDR3 length: 12
CDR3 protein: ASSLRGSGNEQF

V gene: TRBV5-1
J gene: TRBJ1-4
CDR3 length: 14
CDR3 protein: ASSLDMAGGNEKLF

V gene: TRBV5-1
J gene: TRBJ1-2
CDR3 length: 11
CDR3 protein: ASSLGEVFGYT

V gene: TRBV7-9
J gene: TRBJ2-5
CDR3 length: 11
CDR3 protein: ASSSGQGETQY

V gene: TRBV9
J gene: TRBJ1-1
CDR3 length: 14
CDR3 protein: ASSVDGGRGGTEAF

V gene: TRBV25-1
J gene: TRBJ1-2
CDR3 length: 13
CDR3 protein: ASSELSGRTYGYT

V gene: TRBV5-1
J gene: TRBJ1-4
CDR3 length: 13
CDR3 protein: ASSLDWPGGEKLF

V gene: TRBV7-2
J gene: TRBJ1-4
CDR3 length: 13
CDR3 protein: ASSTNRALNEKLF

V gene: TRBV7-9
J gene: TRBJ1-5
CDR3 length: 11
CDR3 protein: ASSFGLQPPQH

V gene: TRBV19
J gene: TRBJ2-7
CDR3 length: 11
CDR3 protein: ASSIPGGREQY

V gene: TRBV25-1
J gene: TRBJ1-1
CDR3 length: 11
CDR3 protein: ASLSSMNTEAF